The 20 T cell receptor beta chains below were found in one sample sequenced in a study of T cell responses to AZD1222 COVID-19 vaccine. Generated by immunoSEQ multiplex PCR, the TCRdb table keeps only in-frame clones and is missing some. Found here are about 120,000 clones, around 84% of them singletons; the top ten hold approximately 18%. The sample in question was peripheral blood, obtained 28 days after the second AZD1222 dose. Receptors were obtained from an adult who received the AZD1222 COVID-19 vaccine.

The CDR3 spells CASSPNPSSTDTQYF. The CDR3 bases are TGTGCCAGCAGCCCGAACCCGTCGAGCACAGATACGCAGTATTTT. The V gene is TRBV7-9, the J gene TRBJ2-3; D not certain. There are 15 residues in the CDR3. The V and J ends lost 5 bases and 0 bases respectively, with 12 bases between them. CDR1 SEHNR and CDR2 FQNEAQ come from the germline V gene (reference sequence).

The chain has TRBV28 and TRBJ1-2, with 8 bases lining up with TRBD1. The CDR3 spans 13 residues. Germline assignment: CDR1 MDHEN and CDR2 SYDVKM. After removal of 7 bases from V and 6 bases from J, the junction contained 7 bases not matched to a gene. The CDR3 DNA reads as TGTGCCAGCAAGACGACAGGGGAGGATGGCTACACCTTC. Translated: CASKTTGEDGYTF.

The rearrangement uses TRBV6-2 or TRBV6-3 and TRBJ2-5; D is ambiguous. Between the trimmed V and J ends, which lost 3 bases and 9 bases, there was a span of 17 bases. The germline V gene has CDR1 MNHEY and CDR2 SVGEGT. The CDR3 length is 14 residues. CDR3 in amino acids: CASSYAPAVGAQYF. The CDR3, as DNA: TGTGCCAGCAGTTATGCCCCTGCCGTGGGTGCCCAGTACTTC.

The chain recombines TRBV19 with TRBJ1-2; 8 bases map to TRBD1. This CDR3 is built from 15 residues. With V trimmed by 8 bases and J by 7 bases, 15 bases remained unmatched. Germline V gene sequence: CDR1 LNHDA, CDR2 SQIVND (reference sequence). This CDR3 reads CASLASGGITGGYTF. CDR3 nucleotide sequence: TGTGCCAGTCTAGCTTCAGGGGGCATAACCGGTGGCTACACCTTC. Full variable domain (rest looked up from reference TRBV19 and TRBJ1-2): DGGITQSPKYLFRKEGQNVTLSCEQNLNHDAMYWYRQDPGQGLRLIYYSQIVNDFQKGDIAEGYSVSREKKESFPLTVTSAQKNPTAFYLCASLASGGITGGYTFGSGTRLTVV.

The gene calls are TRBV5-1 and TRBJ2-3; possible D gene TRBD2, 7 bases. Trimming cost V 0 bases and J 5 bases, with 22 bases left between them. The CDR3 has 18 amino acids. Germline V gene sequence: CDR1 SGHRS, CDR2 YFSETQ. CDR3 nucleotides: TGCGCCAGCAGCTTGGGTTCTCTGGTGGGGGGGCCTGGAGATACGCAGTATTTT. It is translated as CASSLGSLVGGPGDTQYF.

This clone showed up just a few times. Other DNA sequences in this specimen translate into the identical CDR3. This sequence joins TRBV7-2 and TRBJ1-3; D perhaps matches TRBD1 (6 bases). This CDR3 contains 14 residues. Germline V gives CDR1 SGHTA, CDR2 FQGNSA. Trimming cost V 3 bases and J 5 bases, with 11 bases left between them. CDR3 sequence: CASSFGGDRNTIYF. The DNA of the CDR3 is TGTGCCAGCAGCTTTGGGGGGGACAGAAACACCATATATTTT.

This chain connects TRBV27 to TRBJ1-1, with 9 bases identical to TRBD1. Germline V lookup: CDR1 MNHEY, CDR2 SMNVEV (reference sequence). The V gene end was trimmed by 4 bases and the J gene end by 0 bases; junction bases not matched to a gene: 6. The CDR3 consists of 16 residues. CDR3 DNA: TGTGCCAGCAGTTCAAACCGGGACAGGGTGAACACTGAAGCTTTCTTT. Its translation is CASSSNRDRVNTEAFF.

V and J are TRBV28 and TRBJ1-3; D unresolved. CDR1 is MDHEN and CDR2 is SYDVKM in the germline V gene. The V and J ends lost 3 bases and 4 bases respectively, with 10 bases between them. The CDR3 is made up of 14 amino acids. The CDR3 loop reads CASSLGGIGNTIYF. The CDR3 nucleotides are TGTGCCAGCAGTTTGGGTGGGATCGGAAACACCATATATTTT. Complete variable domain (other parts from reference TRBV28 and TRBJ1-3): DVKVTQSSRYLVKRTGEKVFLECVQDMDHENMFWYRQDPGLGLRLIYFSYDVKMKEKGDIPEGYSVSREKKERFSLILESASTNQTSMYLCASSLGGIGNTIYFGEGSWLTVV.

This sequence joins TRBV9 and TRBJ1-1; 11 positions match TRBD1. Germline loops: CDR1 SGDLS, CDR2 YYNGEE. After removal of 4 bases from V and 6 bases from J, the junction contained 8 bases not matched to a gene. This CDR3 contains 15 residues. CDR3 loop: CASSPRAGQGAEAFF. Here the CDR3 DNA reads TGTGCCAGCAGCCCACGGGCGGGACAGGGGGCTGAAGCTTTCTTT.

CDR3 in amino acids: CATSDSTSGRGYEQFF. CDR3 DNA sequence: TGTGCCACCAGTGATTCGACTAGCGGGAGAGGGTATGAGCAGTTCTTC. The J gene is TRBJ2-1, the V gene TRBV24-1, with TRBD2 identical over 12 bases. The CDR3 runs 16 residues. Germline CDR1 KGHDR, CDR2 SFDVKD. V shed 2 bases and J 8 bases; nucleotides not matched to a gene: 6.

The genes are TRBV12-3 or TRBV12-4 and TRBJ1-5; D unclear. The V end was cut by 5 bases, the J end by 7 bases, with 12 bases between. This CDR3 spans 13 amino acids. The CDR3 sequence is CASSADSGQPQHF. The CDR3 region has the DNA TGTGCCAGCAGTGCCGATTCGGGACAGCCCCAGCATTTT.

The CDR3 DNA is TGTGCCTGGAGTGTTAAGGGGGCAAGGGACGAGCAGTACTTC. It codes for CAWSVKGARDEQYF. The chain employs TRBV30 and TRBJ2-7; 7 bases map to TRBD1. Germline loops: CDR1 GTSNPN, CDR2 SVGIG (reference sequence). The ends lost 0 bases at V and 5 bases at J; junction bases unmatched: 7. The CDR3 is 14 residues long.

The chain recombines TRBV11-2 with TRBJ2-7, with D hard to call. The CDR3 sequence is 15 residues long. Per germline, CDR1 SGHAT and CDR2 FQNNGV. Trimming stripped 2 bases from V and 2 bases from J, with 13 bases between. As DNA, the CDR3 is TGTGCCAGCAGCTTATCGGTGGAAGAGGCCTACGAGCAGTACTTC. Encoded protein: CASSLSVEEAYEQYF.

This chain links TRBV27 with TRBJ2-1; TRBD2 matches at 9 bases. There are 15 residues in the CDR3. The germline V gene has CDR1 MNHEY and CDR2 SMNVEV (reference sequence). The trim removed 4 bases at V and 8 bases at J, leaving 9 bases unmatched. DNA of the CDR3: TGTGCCAGCAGTTCCGTGCGGGAGGGTAGCTATGAGCAGTTCTTC. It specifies CASSSVREGSYEQFF.

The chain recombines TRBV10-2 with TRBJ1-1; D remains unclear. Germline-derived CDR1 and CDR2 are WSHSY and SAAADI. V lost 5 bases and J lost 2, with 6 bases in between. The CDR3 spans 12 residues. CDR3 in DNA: TGCGCCAGCAGTTGGAGCAACACTGAAGCTTTCTTT. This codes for CASSWSNTEAFF.

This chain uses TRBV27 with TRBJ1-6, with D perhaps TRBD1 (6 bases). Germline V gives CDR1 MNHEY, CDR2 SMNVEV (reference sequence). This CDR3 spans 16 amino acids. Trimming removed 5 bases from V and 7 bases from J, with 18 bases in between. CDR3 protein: CASSPPRTAINSPLHF. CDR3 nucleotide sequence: TGTGCCAGCAGTCCTCCCCGGACAGCGATAAATTCACCCCTCCACTTT.

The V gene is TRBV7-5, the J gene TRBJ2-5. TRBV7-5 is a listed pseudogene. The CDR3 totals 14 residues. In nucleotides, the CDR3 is TGTGTCAGAAGCCCCCGTAGTTTTGGCGAGACCCAGTACTTC. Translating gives CVRSPRSFGETQYF.

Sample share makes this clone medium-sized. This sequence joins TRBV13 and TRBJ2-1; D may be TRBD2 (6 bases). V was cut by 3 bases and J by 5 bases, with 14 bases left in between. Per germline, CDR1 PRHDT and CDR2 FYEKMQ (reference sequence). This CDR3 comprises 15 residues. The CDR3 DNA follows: TGTGCCAGCAGCTTCTGGGAGACTAGAGACAATGAGCAGTTCTTC. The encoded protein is CASSFWETRDNEQFF.

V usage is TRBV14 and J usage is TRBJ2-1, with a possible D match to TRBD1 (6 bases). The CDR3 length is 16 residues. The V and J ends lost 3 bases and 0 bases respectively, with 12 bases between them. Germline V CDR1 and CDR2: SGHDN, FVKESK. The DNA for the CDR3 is TGTGCCAGCAGCCATTTAGGGGGTAGCTCCTACAATGAGCAGTTCTTC. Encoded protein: CASSHLGGSSYNEQFF.

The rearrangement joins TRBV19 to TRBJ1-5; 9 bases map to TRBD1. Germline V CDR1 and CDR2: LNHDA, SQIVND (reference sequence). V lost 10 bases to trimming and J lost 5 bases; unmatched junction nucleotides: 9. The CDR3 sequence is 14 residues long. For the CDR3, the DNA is TGTGCCACCGTGGGCGGGGACAGGGATCAGCCCCAGCATTTT. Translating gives CATVGGDRDQPQHF.